This T cell receptor (beta chain) was recorded in a study of siplizumab effects on memory and regulatory T cells. General study points: Alloreactive CD4+ clones that could be mapped were on average about 69% Treg-derived with siplizumab, against 25% to 30% in controls. Naive or memory phenotype was unassignable for roughly 75-97% of proliferating CD4+ or CD8+ clones.

Only in-frame clones appear in the TCRdb table, and some are missing; sequencing was by immunoSEQ multiplex PCR. The top ten clones hold 0.55% to 0.65% of a sample with about 52,000 clones, 95% to 97% of them seen once. Worth noting for this clone: The antigen is undetermined.

The origin of this receptor is a human donor in good health. The sequencing sample was made of naive CD4+ T cells sorted from blood.

The CDR3 sequence: CASSYLGNEQFF. As DNA, the CDR3 is TGTGCCAGCAGTTATCTGGGGAATGAGCAGTTCTTC. V usage is TRBV6-6 and J usage is TRBJ2-1; D unclear. Germline loops: CDR1 MNHNY, CDR2 SVGAGI (reference sequence). V lost 3 bases, J lost 7 bases, and 7 bases lay in between. The CDR3 covers 12 residues.